This T cell receptor beta chain was identified during a study of control samples from healthy donors and cancer patients. Measured with immunoSEQ multiplex PCR; TCRdb has only the in-frame clones, and not every one. This sample has about 140,000 clones; roughly 92% occur once, and the top ten carry about 11%. V was clipped by 5 bases and J by 10 bases; unmatched bases: 12. The CDR3 runs 15 residues. Germline loops: CDR1 SGHTA, CDR2 FQGNSA. The receptor was isolated from a man aged 30-40 years in good health. The specimen was blood. The chain uses TRBV7-2 and TRBJ1-4, with TRBD1 matching 8 bases. CDR3 sequence: CASSPRTGIVGKLFF. The CDR3 coding sequence is TGTGCCAGCAGCCCCCGGACAGGGATCGTGGGAAAACTGTTTTTT.